This TCR beta chain was documented in a study of early stage breast cancer tumors. Overall study: Most invasive tumors, about 75% of the 16, were ER+/PR+/HER2-. Among some 12 ER+/PR+/HER2- tumors, eight were ductal, four lobular. General study points: Unsorted bulk genomic DNA sequencing lacked pairing and functional marker data.

Profiled with immunoSEQ multiplex PCR; TCRdb holds only in-frame clones, not every one. Of more than 65,000 clones listed, 75% to 90% are singletons. Germline CDR1 reads LGHNA; CDR2 reads YNFKEQ. With V trimmed by 2 bases and J by 2 bases, 1 base remained unmatched. CDR3 length: 16 residues. With respect to this clone: What it binds is unknown.

V and J are TRBV4-2 and TRBJ2-6; 9 nucleotides align to TRBD2. The sequence was obtained from a person aged 35-50 years with breast cancer. Material: blood. The CDR3 region is CASSQPSGTGANVLTF. CDR3 sequence (DNA): TGTGCCAGCAGCCAACCTAGCGGGACTGGGGCCAACGTCCTGACTTTC.